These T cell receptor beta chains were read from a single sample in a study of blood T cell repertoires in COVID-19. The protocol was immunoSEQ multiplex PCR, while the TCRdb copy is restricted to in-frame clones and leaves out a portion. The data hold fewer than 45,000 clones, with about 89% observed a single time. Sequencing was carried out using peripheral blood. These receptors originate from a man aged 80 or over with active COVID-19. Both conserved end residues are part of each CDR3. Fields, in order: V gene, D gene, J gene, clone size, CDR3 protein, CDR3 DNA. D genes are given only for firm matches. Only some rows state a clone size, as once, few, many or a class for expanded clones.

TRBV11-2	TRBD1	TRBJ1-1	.	CASSLGQGSTEAFF	TGTGCCAGCAGCTTAGGACAGGGATCCACTGAAGCTTTCTTT
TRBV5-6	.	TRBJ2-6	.	CASSSMAGIEAVLGVLTF	TGTGCCAGCAGCTCGATGGCAGGGATTGAGGCCGTCCTGGGCGTCCTGACTTTC
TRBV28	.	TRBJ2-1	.	CASTRGGEQFF	TGTGCCAGCACTAGGGGGGGTGAGCAGTTCTTC
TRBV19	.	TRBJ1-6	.	CASRSQGNHSPLHF	TGTGCCAGTAGGTCACAGGGAAACCATTCACCCCTCCACTTT
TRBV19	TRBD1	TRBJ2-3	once	CASSQPRDRGRDTQYF	TGTGCCAGTAGCCAACCACGGGACAGGGGTCGGGATACGCAGTATTTT
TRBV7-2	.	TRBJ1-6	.	CASSLEGSSSPLHF	TGTGCCAGCAGCTTGGAGGGGAGTAGTTCACCCCTCCACTTT
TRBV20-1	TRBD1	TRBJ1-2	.	CSASYRGGYTF	TGCAGTGCTTCTTACAGGGGTGGCTACACCTTC
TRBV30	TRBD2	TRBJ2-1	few	CAWSIAGGYNEQFF	TGTGCCTGGAGTATAGCGGGAGGGTACAATGAGCAGTTCTTC
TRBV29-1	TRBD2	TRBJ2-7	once	CSASGGRERYEQYF	TGCAGCGCAAGCGGGGGGCGGGAGAGGTACGAGCAGTACTTC
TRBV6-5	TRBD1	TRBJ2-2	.	CASSLDRASTGELFF	TGTGCCAGCAGCCTGGACAGGGCAAGCACCGGGGAGCTGTTTTTT
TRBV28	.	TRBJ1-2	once	CVTLGDGGYTF	TGTGTAACCCTTGGAGACGGGGGCTACACCTTC
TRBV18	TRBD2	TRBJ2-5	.	CASSPIVLGTSQETQYF	TGTGCCAGCTCACCCATTGTATTGGGGACTAGTCAAGAGACCCAGTACTTC
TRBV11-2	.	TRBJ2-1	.	CASRRIGGSYNEQFF	TGTGCCAGCAGACGTATCGGGGGCTCCTACAATGAGCAGTTCTTC
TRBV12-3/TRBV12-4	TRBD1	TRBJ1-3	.	CASRDRVGNTIYF	TGTGCCAGCAGAGACAGGGTTGGAAACACCATATATTTT
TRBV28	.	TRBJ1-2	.	CASGLQGRSYGYTF	TGTGCCAGCGGACTCCAGGGGCGGAGCTATGGCTACACCTTC
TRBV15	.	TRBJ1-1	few	CATSRDQPGNTEAFF	TGTGCCACCAGCAGAGATCAGCCAGGGAACACTGAAGCTTTCTTT
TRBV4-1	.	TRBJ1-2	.	CASSQDPGLKGYGYTF	TGCGCCAGCAGCCAAGATCCGGGACTCAAAGGCTATGGCTACACCTTC
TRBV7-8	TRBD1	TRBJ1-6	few	CASSPRPGTGTSPLHF	TGTGCCAGCAGCCCACGTCCCGGGACAGGGACTTCACCCCTCCACTTT
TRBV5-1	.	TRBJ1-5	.	CASSRGGGEAQPQHF	TGCGCCAGCAGCCGCGGAGGGGGGGAGGCTCAGCCCCAGCATTTT
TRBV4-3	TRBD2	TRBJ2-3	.	CASSQTSGGGLYF	TGCGCCAGCAGCCAGACTAGCGGAGGGGGCTTGTATTTT
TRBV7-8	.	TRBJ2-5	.	CASSLVGAEQETQYF	TGTGCCAGCAGCTTAGTAGGGGCGGAACAAGAGACCCAGTACTTC
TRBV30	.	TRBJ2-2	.	CASPHSNTGELFF	TGTGCCTCCCCCCACTCGAACACCGGGGAGCTGTTTTTT
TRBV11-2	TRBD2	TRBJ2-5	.	CASSLGDLAGDPQETQYF	TGTGCCAGCAGCTTAGGGGATCTAGCGGGAGACCCGCAAGAGACCCAGTACTTC
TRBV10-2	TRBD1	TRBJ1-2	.	CASSGAGTGDYGYTF	TGCGCCAGCAGCGGGGCTGGGACAGGGGATTATGGCTACACCTTC
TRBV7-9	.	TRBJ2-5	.	CASSLAAGSQETQYF	TGTGCCAGCAGCTTAGCGGCGGGTAGCCAAGAGACCCAGTACTTC
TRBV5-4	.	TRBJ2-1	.	CASSFSSQWASEQFF	TGTGCCAGCAGCTTTTCTAGCCAATGGGCGAGTGAGCAGTTCTTC
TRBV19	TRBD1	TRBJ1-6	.	CASSIGTGGRYNSPLHF	TGTGCCAGTAGTATCGGGACAGGGGGAAGATATAATTCACCCCTCCACTTT
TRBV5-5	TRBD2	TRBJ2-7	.	CASSLAGASGFYEQYF	TGTGCCAGCAGCTTGGCCGGAGCTAGCGGATTTTACGAGCAGTACTTC
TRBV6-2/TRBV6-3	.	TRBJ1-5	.	CASSNRAQPQHF	TGTGCCAGCAGCAACAGGGCTCAGCCCCAGCATTTT
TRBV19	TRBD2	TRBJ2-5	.	CASSSPSTAGVQETQYF	TGTGCCAGTAGTAGCCCATCGACTGCGGGAGTTCAAGAGACCCAGTACTTC
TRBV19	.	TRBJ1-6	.	CASSSRGGGNSPLHF	TGTGCCAGTAGCTCCAGGGGTGGAGGAAATTCACCCCTCCACTTT
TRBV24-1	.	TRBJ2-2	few	CATSDPTSPGELFF	TGTGCCACCAGTGATCCGACTAGTCCCGGGGAGCTGTTTTTT
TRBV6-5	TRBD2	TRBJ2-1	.	CASRGGTSGYNEQFF	TGTGCCAGCAGGGGAGGGACTAGCGGTTACAATGAGCAGTTCTTC
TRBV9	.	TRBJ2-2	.	CASSVDQAGHTGELFF	TGTGCCAGCAGCGTAGATCAGGCAGGTCACACCGGGGAGCTGTTTTTT
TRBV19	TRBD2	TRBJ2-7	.	CASSNGLAGLSYEQYF	TGTGCCAGTAGTAACGGACTAGCGGGGCTCTCCTACGAGCAGTACTTC
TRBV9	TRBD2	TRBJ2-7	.	CASGQGTSGNEQYF	TGTGCCAGCGGACAAGGGACTAGCGGCAACGAGCAGTACTTC
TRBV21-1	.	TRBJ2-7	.	CASSPPSLVKSYEQYF	TGTGCCAGCAGCCCCCCCAGCCTAGTTAAGTCCTACGAGCAGTACTTC
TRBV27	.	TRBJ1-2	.	CASSLSTGANYGYTF	TGTGCCAGCAGTTTATCGACCGGAGCTAACTATGGCTACACCTTC
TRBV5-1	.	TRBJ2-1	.	CASSPSSLSDEQFF	TGCGCCAGCAGCCCTAGCTCCTTATCTGATGAGCAGTTCTTC
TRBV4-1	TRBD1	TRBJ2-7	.	CASSQIKQGASYEQYF	TGCGCCAGCAGCCAAATAAAACAGGGGGCGTCCTACGAGCAGTACTTC
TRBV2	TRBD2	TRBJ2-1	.	CASSGSDGRASNEQFF	TGTGCCAGCAGTGGTTCGGACGGGAGGGCCTCGAATGAGCAGTTCTTC
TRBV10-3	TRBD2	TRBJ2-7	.	CAISEGGGSYEQYF	TGTGCCATCAGTGAGGGCGGGGGCTCCTACGAGCAGTACTTC
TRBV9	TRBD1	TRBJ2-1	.	CASSVGQGAYNEQFF	TGTGCCAGCAGCGTGGGACAGGGGGCGTACAATGAGCAGTTCTTC
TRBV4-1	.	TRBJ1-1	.	CASSQLQGWTEAFF	TGCGCCAGCAGCCAACTTCAGGGGTGGACTGAAGCTTTCTTT
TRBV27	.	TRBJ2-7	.	CASRATGFAYEQYF	TGTGCCAGCAGGGCAACAGGGTTTGCCTACGAGCAGTACTTC
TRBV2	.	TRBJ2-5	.	CASSGGLPAETQYF	TGTGCCAGCAGTGGAGGACTCCCGGCGGAGACCCAGTACTTC
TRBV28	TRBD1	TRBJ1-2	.	CASSLWRQGDGYTF	TGTGCCAGCAGTTTATGGCGACAGGGTGATGGCTACACCTTC
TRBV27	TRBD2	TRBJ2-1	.	CASSLTLAANEQFF	TGTGCCAGCAGTTTAACACTAGCGGCCAATGAGCAGTTCTTC
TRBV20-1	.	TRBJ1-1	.	CRATDGAGAFF	TGCAGGGCGACGGATGGGGCTGGAGCTTTCTTT
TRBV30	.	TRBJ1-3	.	CAWSGRERSSGNTIYF	TGTGCCTGGAGTGGGCGGGAGCGGAGCTCTGGAAACACCATATATTTT
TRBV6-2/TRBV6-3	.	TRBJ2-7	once	CASSLGAGPNPSYEQYF	TGTGCCAGCAGCCTTGGGGCCGGACCGAATCCGTCCTACGAGCAGTACTTC